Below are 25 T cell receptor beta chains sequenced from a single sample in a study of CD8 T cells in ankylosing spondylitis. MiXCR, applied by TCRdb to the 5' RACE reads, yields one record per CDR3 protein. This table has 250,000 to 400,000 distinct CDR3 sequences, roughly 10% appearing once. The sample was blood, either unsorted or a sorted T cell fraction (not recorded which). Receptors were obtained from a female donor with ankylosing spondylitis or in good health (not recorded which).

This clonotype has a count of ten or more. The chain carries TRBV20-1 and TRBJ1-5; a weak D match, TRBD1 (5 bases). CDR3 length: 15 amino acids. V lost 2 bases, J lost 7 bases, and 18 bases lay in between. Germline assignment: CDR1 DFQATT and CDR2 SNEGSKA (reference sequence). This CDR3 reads CSARRRGTVLQPQHF. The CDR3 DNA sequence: TGCAGTGCTAGACGCCGGGGGACTGTCCTACAGCCCCAGCATTTT.

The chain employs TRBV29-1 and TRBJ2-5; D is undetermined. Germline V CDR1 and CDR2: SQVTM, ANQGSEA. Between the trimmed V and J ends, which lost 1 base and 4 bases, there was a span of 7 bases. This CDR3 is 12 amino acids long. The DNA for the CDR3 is TGCAGCGTTGAAGTTGGGGTAGAGACCCAGTACTTC. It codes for CSVEVGVETQYF.

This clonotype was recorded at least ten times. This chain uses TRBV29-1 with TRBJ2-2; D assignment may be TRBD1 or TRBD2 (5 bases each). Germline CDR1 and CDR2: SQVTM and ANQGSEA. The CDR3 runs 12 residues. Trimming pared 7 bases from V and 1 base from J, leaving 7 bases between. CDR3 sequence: CSGGGNTGELFF. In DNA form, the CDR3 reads TGCAGCGGTGGGGGGAACACCGGGGAGCTGTTTTTT.

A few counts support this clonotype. The CDR3 here is CASSAAGLKSYEQYF. Here the CDR3 DNA reads TGCGCCAGCAGTGCCGCAGGGTTGAAGTCCTACGAGCAGTACTTC. This chain links TRBV5-1 with TRBJ2-7; tentative D call: TRBD1 (5 bases). CDR1 is SGHRS and CDR2 is YFSETQ in the germline V gene. The CDR3 runs to 15 residues. The V end was cut by 5 bases, the J end by 1 base, with 16 bases between.

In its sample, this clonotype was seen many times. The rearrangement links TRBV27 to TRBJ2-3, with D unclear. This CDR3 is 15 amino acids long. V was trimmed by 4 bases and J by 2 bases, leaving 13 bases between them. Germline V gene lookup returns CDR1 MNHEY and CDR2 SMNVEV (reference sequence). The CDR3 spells CASSSNTYDTDTQYF. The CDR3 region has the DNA TGTGCCAGCAGTTCGAACACCTACGACACAGATACGCAGTATTTT.

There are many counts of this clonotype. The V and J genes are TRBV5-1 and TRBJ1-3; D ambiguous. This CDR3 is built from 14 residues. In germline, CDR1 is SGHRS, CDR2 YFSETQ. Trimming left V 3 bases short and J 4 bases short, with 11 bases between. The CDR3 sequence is CASSSSGRGNTIYF. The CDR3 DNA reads TGCGCCAGCAGCTCGTCGGGTCGGGGAAACACCATATATTTT.

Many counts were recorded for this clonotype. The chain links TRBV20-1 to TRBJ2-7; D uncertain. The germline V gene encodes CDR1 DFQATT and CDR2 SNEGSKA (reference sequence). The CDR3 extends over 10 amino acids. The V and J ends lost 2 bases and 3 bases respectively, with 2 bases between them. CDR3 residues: CSARLYEQYF. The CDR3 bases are TGCAGTGCTAGACTCTACGAGCAGTACTTC.

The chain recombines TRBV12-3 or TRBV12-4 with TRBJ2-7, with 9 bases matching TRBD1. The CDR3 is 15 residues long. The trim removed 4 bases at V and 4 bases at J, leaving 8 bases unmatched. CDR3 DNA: TGTGCCAGCAGTTACGACAGGGGGTACATGTACGAGCAGTACTTC. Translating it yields CASSYDRGYMYEQYF.

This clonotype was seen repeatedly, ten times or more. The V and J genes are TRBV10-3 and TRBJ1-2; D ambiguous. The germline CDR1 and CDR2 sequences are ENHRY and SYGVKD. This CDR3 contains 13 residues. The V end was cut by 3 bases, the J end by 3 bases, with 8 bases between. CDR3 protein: CAISERADYGYTF. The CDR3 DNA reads TGTGCCATCAGTGAAAGGGCAGACTATGGCTACACCTTC.

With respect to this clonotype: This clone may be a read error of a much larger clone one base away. DNA for the CDR3: TGCATTGCTTCTTTACCGGGACTAGCGGGAAAGCAGTTCTTC. Protein sequence: CIASLPGLAGKQFF. The chain recombines TRBV20-1 with TRBJ2-1; TRBD2 aligns across 13 bases. Germline loops: CDR1 DFQATT, CDR2 SNEGSKA (reference sequence). This CDR3 is 14 amino acids long.

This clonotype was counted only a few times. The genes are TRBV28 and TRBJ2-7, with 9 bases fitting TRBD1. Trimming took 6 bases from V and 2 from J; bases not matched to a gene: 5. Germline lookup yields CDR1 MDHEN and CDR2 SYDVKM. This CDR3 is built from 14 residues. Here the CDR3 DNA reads TGTGCCAGCAGGAAAGGGACAGGGCCCTACGAGCAGTACTTC. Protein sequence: CASRKGTGPYEQYF.

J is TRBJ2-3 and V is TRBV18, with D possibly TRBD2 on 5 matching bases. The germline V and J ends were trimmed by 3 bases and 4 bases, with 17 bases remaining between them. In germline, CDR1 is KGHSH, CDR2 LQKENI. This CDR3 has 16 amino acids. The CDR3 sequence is CASSPGSGNGADTQYF. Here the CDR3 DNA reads TGTGCCAGCTCACCGGGGTCCGGGAATGGCGCAGATACGCAGTATTTT.

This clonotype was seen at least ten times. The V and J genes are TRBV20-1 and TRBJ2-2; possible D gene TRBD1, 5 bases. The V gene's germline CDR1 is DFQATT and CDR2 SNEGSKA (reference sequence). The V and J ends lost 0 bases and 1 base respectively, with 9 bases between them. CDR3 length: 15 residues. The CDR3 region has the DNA TGCAGTGCTAGAGAACAGGAACTGAACACCGGGGAGCTGTTTTTT. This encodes CSAREQELNTGELFF.

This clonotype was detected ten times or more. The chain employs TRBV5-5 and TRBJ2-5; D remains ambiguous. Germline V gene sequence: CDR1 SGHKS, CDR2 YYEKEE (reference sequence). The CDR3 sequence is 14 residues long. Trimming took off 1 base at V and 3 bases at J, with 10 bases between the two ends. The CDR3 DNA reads TGTGCCAGCAGCTTGATGGGTTTTGAAGAGACCCAGTACTTC. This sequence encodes CASSLMGFEETQYF.

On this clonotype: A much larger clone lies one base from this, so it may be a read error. The CDR3 sequence: CASKEGGLSDQPQHF. CDR3 DNA sequence: TGTGCCAGCAAAGAAGGGGGCCTTAGCGATCAGCCCCAGCATTTT. The chain joins TRBV27 to TRBJ1-5; 7 bases line up with TRBD1. Germline V CDR1 and CDR2: MNHEY, SMNVEV (reference sequence). The CDR3 runs to 15 residues.

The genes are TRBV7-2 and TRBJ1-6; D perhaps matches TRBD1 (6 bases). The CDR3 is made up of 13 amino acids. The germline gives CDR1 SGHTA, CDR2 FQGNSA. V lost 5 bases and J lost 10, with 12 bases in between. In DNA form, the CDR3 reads TGTGCCAGCAGCCAAAGGGGGTTCTCACCCCTCCACTTT. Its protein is CASSQRGFSPLHF.

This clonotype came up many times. The CDR3 coding sequence is TGTGCCATCAGTTCTAGCGTCGAGCTCTACGAGCAGTACTTC. It is translated as CAISSSVELYEQYF. The chain recombines TRBV10-3 with TRBJ2-7; TRBD2 might be the D (6 bases). V was trimmed by 5 bases and J by 3 bases, leaving 14 bases between them. Germline V gives CDR1 ENHRY, CDR2 SYGVKD. The CDR3 extends over 14 amino acids.

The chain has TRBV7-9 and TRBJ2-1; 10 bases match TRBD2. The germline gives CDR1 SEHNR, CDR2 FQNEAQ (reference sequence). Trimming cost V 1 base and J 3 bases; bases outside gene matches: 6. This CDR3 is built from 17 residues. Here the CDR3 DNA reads TGTGCCAGCAGCTTAGGGAGCGGGAGGGCGATCTACAATGAGCAGTTCTTC. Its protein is CASSLGSGRAIYNEQFF.

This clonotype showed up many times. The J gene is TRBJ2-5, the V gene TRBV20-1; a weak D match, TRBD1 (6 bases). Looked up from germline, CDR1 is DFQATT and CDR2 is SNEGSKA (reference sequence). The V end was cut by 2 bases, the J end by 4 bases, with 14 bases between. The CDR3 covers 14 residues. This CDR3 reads CSARSLQGIETQYF. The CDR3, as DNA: TGCAGTGCTAGATCCCTACAGGGTATAGAGACCCAGTACTTC.

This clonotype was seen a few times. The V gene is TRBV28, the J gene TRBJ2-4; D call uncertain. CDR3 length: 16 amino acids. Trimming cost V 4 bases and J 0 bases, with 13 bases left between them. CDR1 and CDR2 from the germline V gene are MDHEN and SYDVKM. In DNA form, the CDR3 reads TGTGCCAGCAGTTCAAGCCATGCCTTAGCCAAAAACATTCAGTACTTC. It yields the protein CASSSSHALAKNIQYF. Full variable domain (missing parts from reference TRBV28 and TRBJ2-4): DVKVTQSSRYLVKRTGEKVFLECVQDMDHENMFWYRQDPGLGLRLIYFSYDVKMKEKGDIPEGYSVSREKKERFSLILESASTNQTSMYLCASSSSHALAKNIQYFGAGTRLSVL.

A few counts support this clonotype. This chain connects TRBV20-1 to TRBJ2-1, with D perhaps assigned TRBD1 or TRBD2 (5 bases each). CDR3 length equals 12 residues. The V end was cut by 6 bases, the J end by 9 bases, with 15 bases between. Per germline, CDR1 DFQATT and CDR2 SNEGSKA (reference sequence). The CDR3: CSASPGAGEQFF. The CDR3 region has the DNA TGCAGTGCCTCCCCCGGGGCTGGTGAGCAGTTCTTC.

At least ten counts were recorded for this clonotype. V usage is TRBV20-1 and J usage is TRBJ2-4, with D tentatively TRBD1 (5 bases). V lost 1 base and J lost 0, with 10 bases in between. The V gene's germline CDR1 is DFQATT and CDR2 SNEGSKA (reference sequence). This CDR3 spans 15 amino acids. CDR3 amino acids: CSARVGALAKNIQYF. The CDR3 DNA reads TGCAGTGCTAGAGTAGGGGCTCTAGCCAAAAACATTCAGTACTTC.

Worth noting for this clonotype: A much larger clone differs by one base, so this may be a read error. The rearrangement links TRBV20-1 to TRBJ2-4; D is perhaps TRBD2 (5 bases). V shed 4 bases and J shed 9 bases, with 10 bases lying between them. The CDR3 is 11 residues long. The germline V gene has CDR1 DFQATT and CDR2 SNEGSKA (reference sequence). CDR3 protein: CSATPAGIQYF. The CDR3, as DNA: TGCAGTGCTACGCCGGCGGGCATTCAGTACTTC.

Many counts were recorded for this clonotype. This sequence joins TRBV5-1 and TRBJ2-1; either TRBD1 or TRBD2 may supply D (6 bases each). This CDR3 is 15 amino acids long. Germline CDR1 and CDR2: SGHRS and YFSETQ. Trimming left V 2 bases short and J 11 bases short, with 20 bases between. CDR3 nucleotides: TGCGCCAGCAGCTTAACAGGGACTCCTAATTCTCAGCAGTTCTTC. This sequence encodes CASSLTGTPNSQQFF.

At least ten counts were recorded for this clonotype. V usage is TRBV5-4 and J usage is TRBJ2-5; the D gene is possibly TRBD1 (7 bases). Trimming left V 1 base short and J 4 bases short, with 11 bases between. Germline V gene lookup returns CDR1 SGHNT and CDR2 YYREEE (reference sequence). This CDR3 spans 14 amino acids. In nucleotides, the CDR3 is TGTGCCAGCAGCTTGAGACAGGGAGGAGAGACCCAGTACTTC. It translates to CASSLRQGGETQYF.